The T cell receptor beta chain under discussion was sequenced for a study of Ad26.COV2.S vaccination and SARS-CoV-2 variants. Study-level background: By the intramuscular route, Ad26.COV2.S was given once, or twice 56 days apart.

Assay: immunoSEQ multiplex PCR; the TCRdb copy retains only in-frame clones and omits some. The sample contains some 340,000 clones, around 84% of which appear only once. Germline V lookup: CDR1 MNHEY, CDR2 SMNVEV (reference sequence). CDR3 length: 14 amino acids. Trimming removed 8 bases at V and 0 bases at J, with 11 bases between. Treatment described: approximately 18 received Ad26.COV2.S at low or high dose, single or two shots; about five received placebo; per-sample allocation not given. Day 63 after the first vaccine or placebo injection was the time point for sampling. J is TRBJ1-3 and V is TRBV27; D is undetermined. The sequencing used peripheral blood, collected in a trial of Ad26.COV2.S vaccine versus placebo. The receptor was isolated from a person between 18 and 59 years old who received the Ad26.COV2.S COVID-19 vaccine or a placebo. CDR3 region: CASGPLSSGNTIYF. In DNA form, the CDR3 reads TGTGCCAGCGGTCCCCTGAGCTCTGGAAACACCATATATTTT.